These T cell receptor beta chains were read from a single sample in a study of T cell responses to AZD1222 COVID-19 vaccine. Assay used: immunoSEQ multiplex PCR; TCRdb lists only in-frame clones, some missing. The sample contains 83,000 or so clones, 88% of which appear only once. The source material was peripheral blood, sampled 28 days after the second AZD1222 dose. Every receptor here comes from an adult who received the AZD1222 COVID-19 vaccine. Both conserved end residues are part of each CDR3. Fields, in order: clone size, V gene, J gene, D gene, CDR3 DNA, CDR3 protein. The D gene is left open where the match is weak. Some rows have no size entry. The others give once, few or many, or a class for an expanded clone.

>many|TRBV3-1/TRBV3-2|TRBJ2-6|-
TGTGCCAGCAGCCAAGACGGGACCAACTCTGGGGCCAACGTCCTGACTTTC
CASSQDGTNSGANVLTF
>-|TRBV7-6|TRBJ2-1|-
TGTGCCAGTCGACAGGGACTCGGTTACAATGAGCAGTTCTTC
CASRQGLGYNEQFF
>-|TRBV11-1|TRBJ2-1|TRBD2
TGTGCCAGCAGCGCCTCCCCCACGGGAGGGTACAATGAGCAGTTCTTC
CASSASPTGGYNEQFF
>-|TRBV2|TRBJ2-1|-
TGTGCCAGCAGTGAAGGGGAGAGCTCCTACAATGAGCAGTTCTTC
CASSEGESSYNEQFF
>-|TRBV6-5|TRBJ1-5|-
TGTGCCAGCAGTCGAAACAATCAGCCCCAGCATTTT
CASSRNNQPQHF
>-|TRBV28|TRBJ1-2|-
TGTGCCAGCAGCCTCGCGGACACGTTTTCCAGGGTCTATGGCTACACCTTC
CASSLADTFSRVYGYTF
>-|TRBV29-1|TRBJ2-7|-
TGCAGCGTTGACTCGCCGAGCTCCTACGAGCAGTACTTC
CSVDSPSSYEQYF
>-|TRBV3-1/TRBV3-2|TRBJ2-7|TRBD2
TGTGCCAGCTCCTGGGGACTAGAACGGCCTGAGCAGTACTTC
CASSWGLERPEQYF
>-|TRBV19|TRBJ1-5|-
TGTGCCAGTAGTATCGCGGGTCCTCAGCCCCAGCATTTT
CASSIAGPQPQHF
>-|TRBV3-1/TRBV3-2|TRBJ2-2|TRBD2
TGTGCCAGCAGCCAAGCAAGGCTAGCGGCCGCGAACACCGGGGAGCTGTTTTTT
CASSQARLAAANTGELFF
>-|TRBV5-1|TRBJ1-1|-
TGCGCCAGCAGCGGGGATATGAACACTGAAGCTTTCTTT
CASSGDMNTEAFF
>few|TRBV6-2/TRBV6-3|TRBJ2-7|-
TGTGCCAGCAGTCCGCTTGGACCATCCTACGAGCAGTACTTC
CASSPLGPSYEQYF
>-|TRBV2|TRBJ2-3|TRBD2
TGTGCCAGCAGTCAACGGGGGGAGAGGGGTACAGATACGCAGTATTTT
CASSQRGERGTDTQYF
>-|TRBV4-1|TRBJ2-1|-
TGCGCCAGCAGCCAAGATAGAGATTACAATGAGCAGTTCTTC
CASSQDRDYNEQFF
>-|TRBV10-3|TRBJ2-1|-
TGTGCCATCAGTGAAGGACAGAGCTACAATGAGCAGTTCTTC
CAISEGQSYNEQFF
>-|TRBV28|TRBJ1-2|TRBD1
TGTGCCAGCAGTGCCGGACAGGGGGTGTTCGGCTACACCTTC
CASSAGQGVFGYTF
>-|TRBV2|TRBJ2-2|-
TGTGCCAGCAGTGAAGCAGGGCAGGGGGGCACCGGGGAGCTGTTTTTT
CASSEAGQGGTGELFF
>-|TRBV4-1|TRBJ2-3|TRBD2
TGCGCCAGCAGCCTGGGGGGAGCGGGAGGAGATACGCAGTATTTT
CASSLGGAGGDTQYF